Following are 31 T cell receptor beta chains from one sample sequenced in a study of cytomegalovirus exposure and HLA in healthy donors. Researchers ran the PCR with 60 Vbeta and 13 Jbeta primers. The data were produced by immunoSEQ multiplex PCR, yet TCRdb's version contains in-frame clones alone and is incomplete. The data contain 200,000 to 250,000 clones, around 86% of them singletons. The sample consisted of PBMCs. The source is a woman between 40 and 50 years old in good health and CMV-seronegative.

The genes are TRBV19 and TRBJ2-7, with 14 bases identical to TRBD2. CDR1 LNHDA and CDR2 SQIVND come from the germline V gene (reference sequence). Trimming at V came to 1 base and at J to 0 bases, leaving 11 bases not matched to a gene. There are 20 residues in the CDR3. The CDR3 region has the DNA TGTGCCAGTAGTATAGGGTGGACTAGCGGGAGGACTTGGTTCTCCTACGAGCAGTACTTC. It codes for CASSIGWTSGRTWFSYEQYF.

The V gene is TRBV6-1, the J gene TRBJ1-2; D is possibly TRBD1 (6 bases). This CDR3 is 14 amino acids long. V gave up 6 bases and J gave up 1 base, with 12 bases separating them. Per germline, CDR1 MNHNS and CDR2 SASEGT. In DNA, the CDR3 is TGTGCCAGCAGGGACAGATATGGTAACTATGGCTACACCTTC. Residues: CASRDRYGNYGYTF.

The rearrangement uses TRBV9 and TRBJ1-1; D may be TRBD1 (6 bases). Germline V CDR1 and CDR2: SGDLS, YYNGEE. V lost 0 bases and J 4 bases, leaving 10 bases between the germline ends. This CDR3 is 14 amino acids long. CDR3 region: CASSVDAGATEAFF. CDR3 nucleotide sequence: TGTGCCAGCAGCGTAGACGCAGGGGCCACTGAAGCTTTCTTT. Together with reference TRBV9 and TRBJ1-1, the CDR3 gives the full variable domain: DSGVTQTPKHLITATGQRVTLRCSPRSGDLSVYWYQQSLDQGLQFLIQYYNGEERAKGNILERFSAQQFPDLHSELNLSSLELGDSALYFCASSVDAGATEAFFGQGTRLTVV.

The chain's CDR3 is CAWSVGGLAGDEQFF. DNA of the CDR3: TGTGCCTGGAGTGTAGGAGGACTAGCGGGAGATGAGCAGTTCTTC. This chain uses TRBV30 with TRBJ2-1; 13 nucleotides agree with TRBD2. V gave up 0 bases and J gave up 8 bases; unmatched junction bases: 4. Germline-derived CDR1 and CDR2 are GTSNPN and SVGIG (reference sequence). The CDR3 sequence is 15 residues long.

The rearrangement joins TRBV5-1 to TRBJ1-1; TRBD1 might be the D (5 bases). Trimming took 0 bases from V and 0 from J, leaving 9 bases between them. This CDR3 spans 15 amino acids. The germline V gene encodes CDR1 SGHRS and CDR2 YFSETQ. The DNA of the CDR3 is TGCGCCAGCAGCTTGGTAGCGGGGGTGAACACTGAAGCTTTCTTT. It is translated as CASSLVAGVNTEAFF.

V is TRBV19 and J is TRBJ2-1; the match to TRBD2 covers 11 bases. The CDR3 length is 15 residues. Germline V CDR1 and CDR2: LNHDA, SQIVND (reference sequence). The V segment lost 6 bases and the J segment 3 bases; nucleotides outside the gene matches: 4. The CDR3 is CASSTSGGHYNEQFF. Written as DNA, the CDR3 is TGTGCCAGTAGCACTAGCGGGGGACACTACAATGAGCAGTTCTTC.

The chain links TRBV5-4 to TRBJ1-3; the D is unclear. Trimming took off 0 bases at V and 0 bases at J, with 10 bases between the two ends. The CDR3 spans 16 residues. CDR1 SGHNT and CDR2 YYREEE come from the germline V gene (reference sequence). CDR3 protein: CASSLAPDRSGNTIYF. The CDR3, as DNA: TGTGCCAGCAGCTTGGCCCCAGATCGCTCTGGAAACACCATATATTTT.

This clone was seen just once. The chain has TRBV30 and TRBJ2-1, with TRBD2 matching 14 bases. The CDR3 is made up of 18 amino acids. With 2 bases clipped from V and 3 bases from J, the junction kept 9 bases outside the gene matches. Germline loops: CDR1 GTSNPN, CDR2 SVGIG (reference sequence). The CDR3 coding sequence is TGTGCCTGGAGTCCGGGACTAGCGGGAGTGGGCTTCTACAATGAGCAGTTCTTC. It translates to CAWSPGLAGVGFYNEQFF. The full variable domain, with the rest looked up from reference TRBV30 and TRBJ2-1, is SQTIHQWPATLVQPVGSPLSLECTVEGTSNPNLYWYRQAAGRGLQLLFYSVGIGQISSEVPQNLSASRPQDRQFILSSKKLLLSDSGFYLCAWSPGLAGVGFYNEQFFGPGTRLTVL.

This clone was detected only once. The V and J genes are TRBV5-4 and TRBJ1-4; 10 nucleotides line up with TRBD1. Germline V gene data show CDR1 as SGHNT and CDR2 as YYREEE (reference sequence). V lost 2 bases, J lost 7 bases, and 5 bases stayed unmatched. CDR3 size: 15 residues. The CDR3 DNA is TGTGCCAGCAGCTTAGAGGGACAGGGGCCTGAAAAACTGTTTTTT. It specifies CASSLEGQGPEKLFF.

This rearrangement joins TRBV13 to TRBJ2-1, with 7 nucleotides matching TRBD2. From germline, CDR1 is PRHDT and CDR2 FYEKMQ (reference sequence). Losses at the gene ends were 4 bases for V and 2 bases for J; bases not matched to a gene: 5. CDR3 length: 15 residues. In DNA, the CDR3 is TGTGCCAGCAGCTCCGCGGCGGGAGCCTACAATGAGCAGTTCTTC. Translated, it gives CASSSAAGAYNEQFF.

CDR3 amino acids: CASSKKIDSMNTEAFF. CDR3 DNA sequence: TGTGCCAGCAGCAAAAAAATAGACTCGATGAACACTGAAGCTTTCTTT. V and J are TRBV21-1 and TRBJ1-1. TRBV21-1 is labeled a pseudogene. The CDR3 sequence is 16 residues long.

This chain uses TRBV7-3 with TRBJ2-1; TRBD2 aligns across 9 bases. CDR3 length: 15 residues. J lost 2 bases, V lost 3 bases, and 2 bases had no gene match. Per germline, CDR1 SGHTA and CDR2 FQGTGA. CDR3 sequence (DNA): TGTGCCAGCAGCTTCGCGGGAGGGCCCTACAATGAGCAGTTCTTC. It translates to CASSFAGGPYNEQFF.

This chain connects TRBV10-3 to TRBJ2-1; D is undetermined. Germline V gene sequence: CDR1 ENHRY, CDR2 SYGVKD. The V end lost 2 bases, the J end lost 7 bases, and 6 bases lay between the germline ends. The CDR3 length is 12 residues. This CDR3 is CAISEGLNEQFF. CDR3 nucleotide sequence: TGTGCCATCAGTGAGGGGCTAAATGAGCAGTTCTTC.

This clone has only one observation. In DNA, the CDR3 is TGTGCCAGCTACGGGTCCTACGAGCAGTACTTC. It encodes CASYGSYEQYF. The rearrangement uses TRBV28 and TRBJ2-7, with D hard to call. The CDR3 runs to 11 residues. Trimming removed 8 bases at V and 1 base at J, with 6 bases between. The germline V gene encodes CDR1 MDHEN and CDR2 SYDVKM.

This rearrangement joins TRBV19 to TRBJ2-7, with 8 bases aligning to TRBD1. Trimming removed 3 bases from V and 0 bases from J; junction bases left unmatched: 4. The CDR3 contains 15 residues. The germline V gene encodes CDR1 LNHDA and CDR2 SQIVND (reference sequence). Here the CDR3 DNA reads TGTGCCAGTAGTATCGGGACAGGTTCCTCCTACGAGCAGTACTTC. Translated: CASSIGTGSSYEQYF.

The chain couples TRBV11-2 to TRBJ1-2; the D gene is possibly TRBD1 (5 bases). Germline CDR1 and CDR2: SGHAT and FQNNGV. CDR3 size: 15 residues. V dropped 5 bases and J dropped 2 bases, with 15 bases sitting between them. CDR3: CASSLRDGLNYGYTF. CDR3 bases: TGTGCCAGCAGCCTTAGGGACGGACTAAACTATGGCTACACCTTC.

In this sample, this clone turned up a few times. The V gene is TRBV30, the J gene TRBJ2-1, with 10 bases that match TRBD2. This CDR3 contains 13 residues. In germline, CDR1 is GTSNPN, CDR2 SVGIG (reference sequence). V dropped 3 bases and J dropped 9; count of bases not matched to a gene: 5. The DNA of the CDR3 is TGTGCCTGGAGGCTAGCGGGAGTGGGTGAGCAGTTCTTC. It codes for CAWRLAGVGEQFF.

The chain carries TRBV28 and TRBJ2-7, with 7 bases aligning to TRBD2. CDR3 length equals 14 residues. The V gene's germline CDR1 is MDHEN and CDR2 SYDVKM. Losses at the gene ends were 3 bases for V and 6 bases for J; bases not matched to a gene: 8. CDR3: CASSFGGIVSEQYF. In DNA form, the CDR3 reads TGTGCCAGCAGTTTCGGGGGGATAGTCTCCGAGCAGTACTTC.

This chain links TRBV27 with TRBJ2-3, with 8 positions matching TRBD1. Trimming removed 3 bases from V and 3 bases from J; junction bases left unmatched: 5. This CDR3 is 15 amino acids long. Per germline, CDR1 MNHEY and CDR2 SMNVEV (reference sequence). The CDR3 DNA is TGTGCCAGCAGTTTGCTACAGGGGGGTACAGATACGCAGTATTTT. This sequence encodes CASSLLQGGTDTQYF.

This rearrangement joins TRBV6-5 to TRBJ2-2; weak D call: TRBD2 (6 bases). Trimming pared 0 bases from V and 13 bases from J, leaving 15 bases between. There are 14 residues in the CDR3. CDR1 is MNHEY, CDR2 SVGAGI, per germline. In nucleotides, the CDR3 is TGTGCCAGCAGTTACTCGATGGAGGGGAACGGGCTGTTTTTT. Its protein is CASSYSMEGNGLFF.

V usage is TRBV7-3 and J usage is TRBJ2-7, with 10 positions matching TRBD2. The V gene's germline CDR1 is SGHTA and CDR2 FQGTGA. J gave up 6 bases and V 4 bases, and 9 bases lay outside the gene matches. The CDR3 loop spans 15 amino acids. CDR3 sequence (DNA): TGTGCCAGCAGCTCAGGTCCGGGACTAGCGATCGAGCAGTACTTC. Its protein product is CASSSGPGLAIEQYF.

The chain links TRBV6-6 to TRBJ2-5; D might be TRBD1 (6 bases). The germline gives CDR1 MNHNY, CDR2 SVGAGI (reference sequence). V lost 0 bases to trimming and J lost 4 bases, with 9 bases between them. The CDR3 sequence is 14 residues long. The CDR3 region is CASSYSPRGETQYF. The CDR3 bases are TGTGCCAGCAGTTACTCTCCCAGGGGAGAGACCCAGTACTTC.

V gene TRBV7-6 combines with J gene TRBJ2-5, with a weak D call TRBD1 (6 bases). The CDR3 extends over 17 amino acids. Trimming removed 1 base at V and 5 bases at J, with 20 bases between. The germline V gene has CDR1 SGHVS and CDR2 FNYEAQ. The DNA for the CDR3 is TGTGCCAGCAGCTTAGTGTCAGGGGCTTTATTGTCGGAGACCCAGTACTTC. As protein: CASSLVSGALLSETQYF.

The chain is built from TRBV27 and TRBJ2-1; 8 bases fit TRBD2. This CDR3 has 15 residues. The J segment lost 9 bases and the V segment lost 3 bases, leaving 10 bases of the junction unmatched. The germline gives CDR1 MNHEY, CDR2 SMNVEV (reference sequence). This CDR3 is CASSLLTGGRPEQFF. Written as DNA, the CDR3 is TGTGCCAGCAGTTTGTTAACGGGAGGGCGCCCTGAGCAGTTCTTC.

The chain combines TRBV6-5 with TRBJ2-2; maybe TRBD2 (5 bases). The CDR3 totals 12 residues. V was shortened by 7 bases and J by 4 bases, with 7 bases between the two germline ends. The V gene's germline CDR1 is MNHEY and CDR2 SVGAGI. The CDR3 protein is CASTGITGELFF. The CDR3 nucleotides are TGTGCCAGCACGGGGATCACCGGGGAGCTGTTTTTT.

The chain employs TRBV6-6 and TRBJ2-7; 10 bases fit TRBD2. Per germline, CDR1 MNHNY and CDR2 SVGAGI (reference sequence). V lost 4 bases to trimming and J lost 5 bases; unmatched junction nucleotides: 8. The CDR3 sequence is 15 residues long. The CDR3 bases are TGTGCCAGCAGTTTCTTAGCGGGAGGCGGCGACGAGCAGTACTTC. It codes for CASSFLAGGGDEQYF.

The V call is TRBV23-1, the J call TRBJ1-1; D is possibly TRBD1 (5 bases). TRBV23-1 is flagged as an ORF with uncertain function. V was clipped by 6 bases and J by 2 bases, with 13 bases between them. The CDR3 is 14 amino acids. The chain's CDR3 is CASRKDTNNTEAFF. CDR3 bases: TGCGCCAGCAGAAAGGACACAAACAACACTGAAGCTTTCTTT.

The chain is built from TRBV5-6 and TRBJ1-3; D not certain. The V gene lost 2 bases and the J gene lost 0 bases, with 3 bases spanning the gap. Germline V gives CDR1 SGHDT, CDR2 YYEEEE. CDR3 length: 13 amino acids. CDR3 sequence (DNA): TGTGCCAGCAGCTTTAACTCTGGAAACACCATATATTTT. Translation: CASSFNSGNTIYF.

Remarks on this clone: The identical CDR3 is also encoded by other nucleotide sequences in the sample. This chain connects TRBV7-9 to TRBJ2-3, with D unclear. The V end lost 5 bases, the J end lost 3 bases, and 3 bases lay between the germline ends. The CDR3 spans 11 residues. Germline lookup yields CDR1 SEHNR and CDR2 FQNEAQ (reference sequence). The CDR3, as DNA: TGTGCCAGCAGCCCAACAGATACGCAGTATTTT. It is translated as CASSPTDTQYF.

The J gene is TRBJ2-2, the V gene TRBV5-1; perhaps TRBD2 as D (5 bases). With 0 bases removed from V and 5 bases from J, the gap between germline ends came to 8 bases. The CDR3 loop spans 14 amino acids. Per germline, CDR1 SGHRS and CDR2 YFSETQ. The CDR3 nucleotides are TGCGCCAGCAGCTTGGTTCCGGGGACCGGGGAGCTGTTTTTT. Protein sequence: CASSLVPGTGELFF.

The V gene is TRBV6-5, the J gene TRBJ1-2; 9 nucleotides line up with TRBD1. This CDR3 has 15 residues. Unmatched junction bases numbered 7, after V lost 5 bases and J lost 3 bases. Germline CDR1 reads MNHEY; CDR2 reads SVGAGI. CDR3 sequence: CASSNTGTGHYGYTF. As DNA, the CDR3 is TGTGCCAGCAGTAACACCGGGACAGGGCACTATGGCTACACCTTC.